This T cell receptor (beta chain) was recorded in a study of T cells after yellow fever vaccination. This clonotype was seen only a few times. What it recognizes is unknown. Findings of the study overall: Primary-vaccination clones mostly resurfaced post-booster (nearly 97% CD4, about 87% CD8).

TCR cDNA, made by 5'RACE template switching, carried an added universal primer site and UMIs. TCRdb fed the 5' RACE reads into MiXCR, producing one record per CDR3 protein. Seen here are 500,000 to 650,000 distinct CDR3 sequences, about 12% observed once, and the top ten hold more than 13%. This CDR3 is 15 amino acids long. Trimming cost V 8 bases and J 0 bases, with 16 bases left between them. Germline V gene data show CDR1 as MNHNS and CDR2 as SASEGT. This specimen consisted of PBMCs, obtained on the day of the yellow fever booster vaccination. This receptor was identified in a man younger than 40 who received the YFV17D yellow fever vaccine. This chain links TRBV6-1 with TRBJ1-2; a possible D gene is TRBD1 (5 bases). The CDR3, as DNA: TGTGCCAGCGGGGCTGAGGCGACAGCTAACTATGGCTACACCTTC. This translates into CASGAEATANYGYTF.